Following are 6 T cell receptor beta chains from one sample sequenced in a study of CXCR3-negative and CXCR3-positive naive CD8 T cells. In preparing the TRB cDNA libraries, 5' RACE with UMI labels was used. One entry per CDR3 protein, without DNA, is what TCRdb gives after re-calling the 5' RACE reads. This sample's table reports fewer than 55,000 distinct CDR3 sequences. Input material: naive CXCR3- CD8+ T cells from blood. As for subset: CD45RO-CCR7+CD27+CD95- naive CD8+ T cells lacking CXCR3 (TNR3-). All receptors come from a human donor in good health. Some clones in this sample may be carry-over from other donors' samples.

The chain joins TRBV7-8 to TRBJ2-3; TCRdb's D call, TRBD1, is unchecked because there is no DNA. The CDR3 consists of 15 residues. CDR1 and CDR2 from the germline V gene are SGHVS and FQNEAQ. The CDR3 loop reads CASSPPGQGVDTQYF.

The chain couples TRBV28 to TRBJ2-3; absent DNA, TCRdb's TRBD1 call cannot be checked. The CDR3 is 16 amino acids. Germline values: CDR1 MDHEN, CDR2 SYDVKM. CDR3 region: CASSTYREVDTDTQYF.

The gene calls are TRBV7-2 and TRBJ2-4; the TCRdb call, TRBD1, lacks DNA for checking. CDR3 length equals 14 residues. Per germline, CDR1 SGHTA and CDR2 FQGNSA. This CDR3 is CASSLQGSGDIQYF. Full variable domain (remainder filled in from reference TRBV7-2 and TRBJ2-4): GAGVSQSPSNKVTEKGKDVELRCDPISGHTALYWYRQSLGQGLEFLIYFQGNSAPDKSGLPSDRFSAERTGGSVSTLTIQRTQQEDSAVYLCASSLQGSGDIQYFGAGTRLSVL.

The rearrangement joins TRBV12-3 or TRBV12-4 to TRBJ2-7; TCRdb picks TRBD2, but there is no DNA to check that call. The CDR3 length is 13 residues. This CDR3 is CASKLASSYEQYF.

The genes are TRBV28 and TRBJ2-7; TCRdb proposes TRBD2, but this gene call is untestable without DNA. This CDR3 has 15 amino acids. Germline V CDR1 and CDR2: MDHEN, SYDVKM. The CDR3 is CASSLLTPLTYEQYF.

The CDR3 region is CSVEVGFGTGELFF. The chain links TRBV29-1 to TRBJ2-2. The CDR3 is 14 amino acids. Germline V gives CDR1 SQVTM, CDR2 ANQGSEA.